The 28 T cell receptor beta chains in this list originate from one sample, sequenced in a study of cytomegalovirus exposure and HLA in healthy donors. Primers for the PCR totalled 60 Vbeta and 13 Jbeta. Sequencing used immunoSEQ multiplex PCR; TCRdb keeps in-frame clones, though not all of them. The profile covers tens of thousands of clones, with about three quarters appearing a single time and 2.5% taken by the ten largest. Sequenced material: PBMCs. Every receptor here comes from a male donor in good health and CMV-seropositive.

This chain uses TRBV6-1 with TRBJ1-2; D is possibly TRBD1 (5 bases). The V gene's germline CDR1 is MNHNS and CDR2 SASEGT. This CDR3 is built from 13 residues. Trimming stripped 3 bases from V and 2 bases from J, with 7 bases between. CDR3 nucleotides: TGTGCCAGCAGTGACGGACAAAACTATGGCTACACCTTC. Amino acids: CASSDGQNYGYTF.

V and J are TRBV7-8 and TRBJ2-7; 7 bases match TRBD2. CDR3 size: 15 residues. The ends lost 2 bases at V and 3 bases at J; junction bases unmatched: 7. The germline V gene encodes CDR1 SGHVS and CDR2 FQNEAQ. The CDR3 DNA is TGTGCCAGCAGCTTACGCGGGGGAGAGCTCTACGAGCAGTACTTC. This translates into CASSLRGGELYEQYF.

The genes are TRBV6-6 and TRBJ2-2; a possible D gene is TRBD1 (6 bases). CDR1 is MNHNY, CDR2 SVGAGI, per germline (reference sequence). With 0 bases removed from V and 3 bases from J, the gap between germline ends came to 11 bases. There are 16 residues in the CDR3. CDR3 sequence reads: CASSYSIQGYTGELFF. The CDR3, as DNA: TGTGCCAGCAGTTACTCGATACAGGGATACACCGGGGAGCTGTTTTTT.

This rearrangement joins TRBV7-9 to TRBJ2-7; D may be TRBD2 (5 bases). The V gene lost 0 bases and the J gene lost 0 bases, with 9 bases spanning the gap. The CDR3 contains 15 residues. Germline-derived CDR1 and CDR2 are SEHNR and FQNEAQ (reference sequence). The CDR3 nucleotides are TGTGCCAGCAGCTTAGCAGACGGGATCTCCTACGAGCAGTACTTC. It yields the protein CASSLADGISYEQYF.

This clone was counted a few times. The CDR3 sequence is CSVATKAGETQYF. The CDR3 DNA is TGCAGCGTCGCTACCAAAGCAGGGGAGACCCAGTACTTC. The V call is TRBV29-1, the J call TRBJ2-5; possibly TRBD1 for D (5 bases). Trimming shortened V by 6 bases and J by 5 bases, and 16 bases separated the two germline ends. The CDR3 consists of 13 residues. Germline loops: CDR1 SQVTM, CDR2 ANQGSEA.

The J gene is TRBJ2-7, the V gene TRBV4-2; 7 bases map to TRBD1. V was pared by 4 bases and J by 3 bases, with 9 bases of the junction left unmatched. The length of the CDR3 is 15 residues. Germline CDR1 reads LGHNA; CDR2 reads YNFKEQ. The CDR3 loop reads CASSPPTGTYYEQYF. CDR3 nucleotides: TGTGCCAGCAGCCCGCCGACAGGGACCTACTACGAGCAGTACTTC.

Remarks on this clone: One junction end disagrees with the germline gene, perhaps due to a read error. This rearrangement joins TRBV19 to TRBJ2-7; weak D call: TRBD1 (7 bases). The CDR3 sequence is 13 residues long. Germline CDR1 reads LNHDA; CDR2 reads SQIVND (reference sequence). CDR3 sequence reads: CASSTQGTYGQYF. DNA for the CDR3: TGTGCCAGTAGTACACAGGGGACTTACGGGCAGTACTTC.

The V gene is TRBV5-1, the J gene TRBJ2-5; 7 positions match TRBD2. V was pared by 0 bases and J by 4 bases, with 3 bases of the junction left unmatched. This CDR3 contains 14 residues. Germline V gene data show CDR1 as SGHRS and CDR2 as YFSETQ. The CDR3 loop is CASSLERGRETQYF. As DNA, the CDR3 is TGCGCCAGCAGCTTGGAGCGGGGTCGAGAGACCCAGTACTTC.

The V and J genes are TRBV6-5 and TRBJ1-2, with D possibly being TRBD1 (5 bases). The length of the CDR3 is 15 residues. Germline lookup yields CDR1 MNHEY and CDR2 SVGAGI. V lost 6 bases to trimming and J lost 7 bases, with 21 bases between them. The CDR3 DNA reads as TGTGCCAGCAGAACTAATGACGGCCAGGGATTTGGCTACACCTTC. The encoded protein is CASRTNDGQGFGYTF.

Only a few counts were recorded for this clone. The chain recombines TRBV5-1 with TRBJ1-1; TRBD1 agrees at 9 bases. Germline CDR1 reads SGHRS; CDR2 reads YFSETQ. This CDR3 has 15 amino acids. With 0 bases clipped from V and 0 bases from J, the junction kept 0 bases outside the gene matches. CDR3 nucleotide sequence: TGCGCCAGCAGCTTGGGGACAGGGGTGAACACTGAAGCTTTCTTT. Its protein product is CASSLGTGVNTEAFF.

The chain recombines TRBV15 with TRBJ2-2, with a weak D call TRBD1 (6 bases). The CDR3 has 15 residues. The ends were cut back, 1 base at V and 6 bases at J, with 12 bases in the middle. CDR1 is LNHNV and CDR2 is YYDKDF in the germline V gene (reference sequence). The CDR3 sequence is CATSRALPGAGELFF. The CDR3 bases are TGTGCCACCAGCAGAGCTCTCCCAGGGGCCGGGGAGCTGTTTTTT.

The CDR3 is CASSPGTDTQYF. CDR3 in DNA: TGTGCCAGCAGTCCGGGGACAGATACGCAGTATTTT. V gene TRBV27 combines with J gene TRBJ2-3; perhaps TRBD2 as D (5 bases). V was clipped by 5 bases and J by 3 bases, with 6 bases between them. The length of the CDR3 is 12 residues. Germline CDR1 reads MNHEY; CDR2 reads SMNVEV (reference sequence).

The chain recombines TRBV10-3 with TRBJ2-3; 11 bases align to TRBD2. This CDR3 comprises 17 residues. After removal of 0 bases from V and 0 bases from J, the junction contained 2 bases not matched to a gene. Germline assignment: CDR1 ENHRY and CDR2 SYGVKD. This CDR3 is CAISESRTSGSTDTQYF. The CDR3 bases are TGTGCCATCAGTGAGTCCCGGACTAGCGGGAGCACAGATACGCAGTATTTT.

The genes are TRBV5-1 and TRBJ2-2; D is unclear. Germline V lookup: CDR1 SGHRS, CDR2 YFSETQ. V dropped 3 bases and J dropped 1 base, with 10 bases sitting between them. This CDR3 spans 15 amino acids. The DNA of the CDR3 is TGCGCCAGCAGCTCCCAGACTGGGAACACCGGGGAGCTGTTTTTT. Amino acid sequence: CASSSQTGNTGELFF.

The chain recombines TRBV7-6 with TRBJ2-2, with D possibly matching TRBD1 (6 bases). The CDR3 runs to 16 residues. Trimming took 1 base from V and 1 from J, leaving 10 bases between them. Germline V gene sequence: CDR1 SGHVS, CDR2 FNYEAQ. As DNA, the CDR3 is TGTGCCAGCAGCTTAGGGCAGGGGCGGAACACCGGGGAGCTGTTTTTT. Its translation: CASSLGQGRNTGELFF.

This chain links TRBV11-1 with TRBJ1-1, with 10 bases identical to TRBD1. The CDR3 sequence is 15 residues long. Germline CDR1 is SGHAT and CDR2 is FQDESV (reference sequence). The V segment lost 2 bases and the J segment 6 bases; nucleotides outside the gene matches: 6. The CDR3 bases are TGTGCCAGCAGCTTAATCGGAGGACAGGGGGCTGAAGCTTTCTTT. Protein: CASSLIGGQGAEAFF.

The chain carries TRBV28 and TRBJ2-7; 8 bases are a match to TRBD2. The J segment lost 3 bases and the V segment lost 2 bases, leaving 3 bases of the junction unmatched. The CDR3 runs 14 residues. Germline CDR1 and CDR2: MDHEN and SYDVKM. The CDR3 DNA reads TGTGCCAGCAGTTTAGGACTAGCTCTCTACGAGCAGTACTTC. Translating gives CASSLGLALYEQYF.

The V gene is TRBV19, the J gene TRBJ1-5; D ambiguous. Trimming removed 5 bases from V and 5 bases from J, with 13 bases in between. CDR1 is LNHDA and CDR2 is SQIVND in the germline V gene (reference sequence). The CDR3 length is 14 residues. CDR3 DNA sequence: TGTGCCAGTAGTGAGGCGGGATTGCATCAGCCCCAGCATTTT. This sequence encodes CASSEAGLHQPQHF. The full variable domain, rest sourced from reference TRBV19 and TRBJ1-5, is DGGITQSPKYLFRKEGQNVTLSCEQNLNHDAMYWYRQDPGQGLRLIYYSQIVNDFQKGDIAEGYSVSREKKESFPLTVTSAQKNPTAFYLCASSEAGLHQPQHFGDGTRLSIL.

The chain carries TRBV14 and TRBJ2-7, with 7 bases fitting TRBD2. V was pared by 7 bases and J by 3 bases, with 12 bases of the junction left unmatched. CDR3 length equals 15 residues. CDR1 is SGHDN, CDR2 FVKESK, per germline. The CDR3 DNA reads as TGTGCCAGCACTAGGTCCGGGACGGGAGGCTACGAGCAGTACTTC. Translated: CASTRSGTGGYEQYF.

As DNA, the CDR3 is TGTGCCAGCAGTGAATACCCAGGGGGGCCCCAGCATTTT. This codes for CASSEYPGGPQHF. V gene TRBV6-4 combines with J gene TRBJ1-5; 7 positions match TRBD1. Germline values: CDR1 MRHNA, CDR2 SNTAGT. This CDR3 comprises 13 residues. V gave up 3 bases and J gave up 9 bases; unmatched junction bases: 5.

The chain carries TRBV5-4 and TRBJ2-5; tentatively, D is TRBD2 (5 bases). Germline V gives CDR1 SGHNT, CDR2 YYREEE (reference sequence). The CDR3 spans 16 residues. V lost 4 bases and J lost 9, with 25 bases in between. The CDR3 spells CASSRSRAGEIGSQYF. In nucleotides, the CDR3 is TGTGCCAGCAGCCGGTCCCGGGCGGGCGAGATCGGGTCCCAGTACTTC.

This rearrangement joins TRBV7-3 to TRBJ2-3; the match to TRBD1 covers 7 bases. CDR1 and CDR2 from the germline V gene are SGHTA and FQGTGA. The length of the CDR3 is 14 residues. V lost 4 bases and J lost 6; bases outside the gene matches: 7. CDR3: CASSSGQAKDTQYF. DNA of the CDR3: TGTGCCAGCAGCTCCGGACAGGCCAAGGATACGCAGTATTTT.

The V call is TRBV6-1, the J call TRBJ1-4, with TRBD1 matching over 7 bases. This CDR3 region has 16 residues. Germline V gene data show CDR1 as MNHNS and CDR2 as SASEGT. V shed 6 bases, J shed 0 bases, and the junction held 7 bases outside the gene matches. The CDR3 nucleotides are TGTGCCAGCAGCGAATTTCAGGGGGCAACTAATGAAAAACTGTTTTTT. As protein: CASSEFQGATNEKLFF.

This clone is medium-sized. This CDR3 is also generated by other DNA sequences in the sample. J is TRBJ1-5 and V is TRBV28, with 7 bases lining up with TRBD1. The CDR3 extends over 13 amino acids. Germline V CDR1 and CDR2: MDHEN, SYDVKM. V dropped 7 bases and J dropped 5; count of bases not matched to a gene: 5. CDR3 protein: CASTDRPHQPQHF. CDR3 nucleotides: TGTGCCAGCACGGACAGGCCCCATCAGCCCCAGCATTTT.

The CDR3 DNA reads TGTGCCAGCAGCCCCTCCACAGGTATGAACACTGAAGCTTTCTTT. Encoded protein: CASSPSTGMNTEAFF. This chain links TRBV11-2 with TRBJ1-1; maybe TRBD1 (5 bases). The CDR3 extends over 15 amino acids. The V end lost 5 bases, the J end lost 0 bases, and 13 bases lay between the germline ends. CDR1 is SGHAT and CDR2 is FQNNGV in the germline V gene.

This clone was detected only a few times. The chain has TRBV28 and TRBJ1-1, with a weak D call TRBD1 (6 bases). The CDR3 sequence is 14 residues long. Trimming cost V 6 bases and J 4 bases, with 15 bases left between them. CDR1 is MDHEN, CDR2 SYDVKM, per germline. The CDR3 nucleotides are TGTGCCAGCAGACCTAGGGACATTGGCACTGAAGCTTTCTTT. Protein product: CASRPRDIGTEAFF.

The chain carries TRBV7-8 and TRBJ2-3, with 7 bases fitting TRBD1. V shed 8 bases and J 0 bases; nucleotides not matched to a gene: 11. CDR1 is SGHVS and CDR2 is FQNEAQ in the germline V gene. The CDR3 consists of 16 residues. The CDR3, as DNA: TGTGCCAGCCGTAAGGGGGTACAGGGGAGCACAGATACGCAGTATTTT. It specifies CASRKGVQGSTDTQYF.

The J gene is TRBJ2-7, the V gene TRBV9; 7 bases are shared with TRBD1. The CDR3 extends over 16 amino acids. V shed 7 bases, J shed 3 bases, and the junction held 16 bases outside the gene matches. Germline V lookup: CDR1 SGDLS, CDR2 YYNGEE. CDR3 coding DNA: TGTGCCAGCCCGCTCCGAGAGGGGGCCGGAGACTACGAGCAGTACTTC. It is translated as CASPLREGAGDYEQYF.